These T cell receptor beta chains were read from a single sample in a study of OX40 agonist ivuxolimab in advanced cancers. Sequencing was performed with immunoSEQ multiplex PCR; in TCRdb, only in-frame clones are kept and a portion is missing. The repertoire holds tens of thousands of clones, with more than 65% as singletons. The specimen comprised CD4+ or CD8+ T cells sorted from blood, sampled in a trial of the OX40 agonist ivuxolimab. These TCRs come from an adult with an advanced solid tumor such as melanoma, head and neck, liver or kidney cancer. CDR3s include the opening cysteine and the closing phenylalanine or tryptophan.

v_gene	len	CDR3aa
TRBV10-3	14	CAISEGVSNQPQHF
TRBV5-4	16	CASSTTGSGSYNEQFF
TRBV15	15	CATSRPDSSNQPQHF
TRBV5-1	14	CASSSGEGYEKLFF
TRBV27	13	CASSGTNTGELFF
TRBV19	17	CASSMGTSGGGTDTQYF
TRBV25-1	12	CASSGTYEPQHF
TRBV27	13	CASSNRQNTEAFF
TRBV13	14	CASSRGGAGQPQHF
TRBV6-5	14	CASSSQGPGTEAFF
TRBV7-8	15	CASTKSTGDTDTQYF
TRBV7-3	15	CASSSRLEYTDTQYF
TRBV23-1	17	CASSQPRTGLVGETQYF
TRBV29-1	14	CSVEAGKTNEKLFF
TRBV5-8	18	CASIKGRWDTLLGGGYTF
TRBV2	11	CASGEAEEAFF
TRBV11-2	13	CASSLGAGYGYTF
TRBV19	14	CASSGGQVRYGYTF
TRBV27	15	CASSLIRAEGTEAFF
TRBV9	16	CASSLGGDPSYNEQFF
TRBV7-9	12	CASSAADYGYTF
TRBV11-2	13	CASSYGQTSPLHF
TRBV2	13	CASTRSDSYEQYF
TRBV5-4	16	CASSLGVGGSYNEQFF
TRBV7-8	17	CASSLRSGVSSYNEQFF
TRBV15	14	CATSRESTTYEQYF
TRBV5-4	14	CASSFGTGAYEQYF
TRBV9	11	CASSGDGEQYF
TRBV19	15	CASSSETGHNSPLHF
TRBV27	14	CASVGEQGTYEQYF
TRBV20-1	10	CSAGPNEQFF